This TCR beta chain was documented in a study of blood T cell repertoires in COVID-19. Trimming cost V 5 bases and J 4 bases, with 21 bases left between them. This CDR3 comprises 16 residues. In germline, CDR1 is SNHLY, CDR2 FYNNEI. The data were produced by immunoSEQ multiplex PCR, yet TCRdb's version contains in-frame clones alone and is incomplete. The sample yields 85,000 to 90,000 clones, 75% to 95% seen once. Sequencing was carried out using peripheral blood. The rearrangement joins TRBV2 to TRBJ2-7; D perhaps matches TRBD2 (7 bases). This sequence originates from a human donor with active COVID-19. The donor label of this sample is uncertain. The CDR3: CASSRGRDMYGYEQYF. CDR3 nucleotide sequence: TGTGCCAGCAGTCGGGGGAGGGACATGTACGGGTACGAGCAGTACTTC.